The 17 T cell receptor beta chains below were found in one sample sequenced in a study of beta chain features in type 1 diabetes. Their antigens remain unidentified. The sequenced template was cDNA made from the entire isolated RNA. The data were produced by immunoSEQ multiplex PCR, yet TCRdb's version contains in-frame clones alone and is incomplete. The sample yields about 68,000 clones, roughly half seen once. Whole-study findings and limits: There was a moderate but significant shortening of TCRB CDR3s in all four CD4+ subsets of Type 1 diabetes patients.

The specimen sequenced was central memory CD4+ T cells from blood. The origin of the receptors is a man aged 30 to 45 with type 1 diabetes.

The rearrangement links TRBV6-5 to TRBJ2-7; 9 bases match TRBD1. In germline, CDR1 is MNHEY, CDR2 SVGAGI. With 0 bases clipped from V and 2 bases from J, the junction kept 5 bases outside the gene matches. The CDR3 is made up of 16 amino acids. The chain's CDR3 is CASSYSGQGLPYEQYF. The CDR3 region has the DNA TGTGCCAGCAGTTACTCGGGACAGGGTCTCCCCTACGAGCAGTACTTC.

This clone has more than one count but fewer than ten. The chain joins TRBV7-9 to TRBJ2-4; 7 nucleotides match TRBD2. The length of the CDR3 is 14 residues. Trimming cost V 3 bases and J 8 bases; bases outside gene matches: 7. Germline V gene lookup returns CDR1 SEHNR and CDR2 FQNEAQ (reference sequence). DNA for the CDR3: TGTGCCAGCAGCTTGGGCGGGGGATTGCACATTCAGTACTTC. Translating it yields CASSLGGGLHIQYF.

V is TRBV19 and J is TRBJ2-2; 8 bases line up with TRBD1. Germline CDR1 is LNHDA and CDR2 is SQIVND (reference sequence). With 6 bases clipped from V and 4 bases from J, the junction kept 7 bases outside the gene matches. The CDR3 is made up of 15 amino acids. CDR3 DNA sequence: TGTGCCAGTAGCTTGAGGACAGGGCCCACCGGGGAGCTGTTTTTT. This translates into CASSLRTGPTGELFF. The full variable domain, its missing parts supplied by reference TRBV19 and TRBJ2-2, is DGGITQSPKYLFRKEGQNVTLSCEQNLNHDAMYWYRQDPGQGLRLIYYSQIVNDFQKGDIAEGYSVSREKKESFPLTVTSAQKNPTAFYLCASSLRTGPTGELFFGEGSRLTVL.

V usage is TRBV6-1 and J usage is TRBJ1-2; 8 bases map to TRBD1. This CDR3 has 13 residues. Germline CDR1 MNHNS, CDR2 SASEGT. J was trimmed by 7 bases and V by 6 bases; bases with no gene match: 7. Written as DNA, the CDR3 is TGTGCCAGCAGGCCAGGGGGCGGCTCTGGCTACACCTTC. This codes for CASRPGGGSGYTF.

The chain joins TRBV18 to TRBJ2-7; perhaps TRBD1 as D (5 bases). V dropped 0 bases and J dropped 0 bases, with 9 bases sitting between them. Germline assignment: CDR1 KGHSH and CDR2 LQKENI. The CDR3 sequence is 15 residues long. The CDR3, as DNA: TGTGCCAGCTCACCACCAGACAGCCTCTCCTACGAGCAGTACTTC. Translated: CASSPPDSLSYEQYF.

The chain couples TRBV7-2 to TRBJ2-3; D unresolved. The CDR3 is 13 residues long. CDR1 and CDR2 (germline): SGHTA, FQGNSA. Trimming took 1 base from V and 6 from J, leaving 8 bases between them. The CDR3, as DNA: TGTGCCAGCAGCTTAGGGTCCGGGGATACGCAGTATTTT. Translated, it gives CASSLGSGDTQYF.

This clone appeared a few times. V is TRBV11-2 and J is TRBJ1-3, with 8 bases matching TRBD1. The CDR3 has 15 amino acids. CDR1 and CDR2 (germline): SGHAT, FQNNGV. V dropped 5 bases and J dropped 3; count of bases not matched to a gene: 6. CDR3 protein: CASSVDRAGGNTIYF. CDR3 DNA: TGTGCCAGCAGCGTGGACAGGGCCGGTGGAAACACCATATATTTT.

A few counts support this clone. This chain links TRBV6-5 with TRBJ2-7; D is undetermined. Germline CDR1 MNHEY, CDR2 SVGAGI. The CDR3 spans 13 residues. V dropped 7 bases and J dropped 3 bases, with 13 bases sitting between them. CDR3 region: CASTSPRNYEQYF. For the CDR3, the DNA is TGTGCCAGCACTTCACCTAGGAACTACGAGCAGTACTTC.

This clone has only one observation. The genes are TRBV5-4 and TRBJ2-3; 9 bases match TRBD2. CDR1 is SGHNT, CDR2 YYREEE, per germline (reference sequence). This CDR3 has 16 residues. V gave up 6 bases and J gave up 5 bases; unmatched junction bases: 13. The CDR3 spells CASTLDSREGQDTQYF. The DNA of the CDR3 is TGTGCCAGCACCTTAGATTCGCGGGAGGGCCAAGATACGCAGTATTTT.

The rearrangement joins TRBV5-4 to TRBJ1-3, with D tentatively TRBD1 (5 bases). Germline V CDR1 and CDR2: SGHNT, YYREEE (reference sequence). The CDR3 sequence is 14 residues long. Trimming stripped 5 bases from V and 6 bases from J, with 15 bases between. The CDR3 DNA reads TGTGCCAGCAGGGATGGGAGGGGTGAAAACACCATATATTTT. This encodes CASRDGRGENTIYF.

This clone has a handful of counts. The chain joins TRBV9 to TRBJ1-2; no reliable D call. Trimming stripped 2 bases from V and 1 base from J, with 9 bases between. Germline V gene lookup returns CDR1 SGDLS and CDR2 YYNGEE. CDR3 size: 14 residues. The CDR3, as DNA: TGTGCCAGCAGCGTCAAGGAGGGTAACTATGGCTACACCTTC. This codes for CASSVKEGNYGYTF. Full variable domain (missing parts from reference TRBV9 and TRBJ1-2): DSGVTQTPKHLITATGQRVTLRCSPRSGDLSVYWYQQSLDQGLQFLIQYYNGEERAKGNILERFSAQQFPDLHSELNLSSLELGDSALYFCASSVKEGNYGYTFGSGTRLTVV.

CDR3 residues: CASSQRTQGHGYTF. In DNA form, the CDR3 reads TGTGCCAGCAGCCAAAGAACACAGGGTCATGGCTACACCTTC. The chain employs TRBV14 and TRBJ1-2, with D possibly being TRBD1 (6 bases). The CDR3 is 14 amino acids. V lost 2 bases and J 6 bases, leaving 13 bases between the germline ends. The germline V gene encodes CDR1 SGHDN and CDR2 FVKESK.

This clone was counted only a few times. The chain's CDR3 is CASDRTVGYTF. In nucleotides, the CDR3 is TGTGCCAGCGACCGGACAGTCGGCTACACCTTC. V gene TRBV2 combines with J gene TRBJ1-2, with a weak D call TRBD1 (6 bases). V was clipped by 8 bases and J by 8 bases, with 12 bases between them. Germline V lookup: CDR1 SNHLY, CDR2 FYNNEI. The CDR3 runs 11 residues. The whole variable domain, filled in from reference TRBV2 and TRBJ1-2, reads EPEVTQTPSHQVTQMGQEVILRCVPISNHLYFYWYRQILGQKVEFLVSFYNNEISEKSEIFDDQFSVERPDGSNFTLKIRSTKLEDSAMYFCASDRTVGYTFGSGTRLTVV.

This clone showed up just a few times. This chain joins TRBV29-1 and TRBJ1-6, with a weak D call TRBD1 (5 bases). The CDR3 totals 13 residues. Germline lookup yields CDR1 SQVTM and CDR2 ANQGSEA. V lost 7 bases and J lost 4, with 11 bases in between. The CDR3 nucleotides are TGCAGCGCCCAGACAGATTATAATTCACCCCTCCACTTT. This sequence encodes CSAQTDYNSPLHF.

The chain uses TRBV6-1 and TRBJ2-2; D might be TRBD2 (6 bases). The CDR3 covers 15 residues. Looked up from germline, CDR1 is MNHNS and CDR2 is SASEGT. Trimming removed 5 bases from V and 1 base from J, with 11 bases in between. CDR3 coding DNA: TGTGCCAGCAGTCTTGGGCGGGGGAACACCGGGGAGCTGTTTTTT. Protein: CASSLGRGNTGELFF.

This clone has more than one count but fewer than ten. The rearrangement uses TRBV30 and TRBJ2-3; the match to TRBD2 covers 8 bases. J lost 5 bases, V lost 2 bases, and 9 bases had no gene match. Germline V CDR1 and CDR2: GTSNPN, SVGIG (reference sequence). There are 15 residues in the CDR3. The CDR3, as DNA: TGTGCCTGGAGTATTCTAGCGGGCCTAGGAGATACGCAGTATTTT. Protein product: CAWSILAGLGDTQYF.

Here the CDR3 reads CASSSRYRENTEAFF. Written as DNA, the CDR3 is TGTGCCAGCTCATCGCGCTACAGGGAGAACACTGAAGCTTTCTTT. The chain is built from TRBV18 and TRBJ1-1; possibly TRBD1 for D (6 bases). Germline V gene sequence: CDR1 KGHSH, CDR2 LQKENI. This CDR3 comprises 15 residues. The V gene lost 5 bases and the J gene lost 1 base, with 14 bases spanning the gap.